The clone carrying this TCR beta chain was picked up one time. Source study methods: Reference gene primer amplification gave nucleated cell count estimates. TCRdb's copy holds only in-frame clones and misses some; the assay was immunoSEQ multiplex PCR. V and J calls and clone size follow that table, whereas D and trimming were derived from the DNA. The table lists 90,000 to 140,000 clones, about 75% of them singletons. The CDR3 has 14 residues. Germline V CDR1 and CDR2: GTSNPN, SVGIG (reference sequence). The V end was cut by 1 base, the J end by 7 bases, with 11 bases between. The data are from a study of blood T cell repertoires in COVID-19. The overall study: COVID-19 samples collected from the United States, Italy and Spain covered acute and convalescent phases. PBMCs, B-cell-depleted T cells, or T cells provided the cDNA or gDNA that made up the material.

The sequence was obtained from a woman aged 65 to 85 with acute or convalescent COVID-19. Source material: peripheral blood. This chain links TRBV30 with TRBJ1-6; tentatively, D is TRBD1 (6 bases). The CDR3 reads CAWSGTGWNSPLHF. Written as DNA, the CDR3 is TGTGCCTGGAGTGGCACAGGGTGGAATTCACCCCTCCACTTT.